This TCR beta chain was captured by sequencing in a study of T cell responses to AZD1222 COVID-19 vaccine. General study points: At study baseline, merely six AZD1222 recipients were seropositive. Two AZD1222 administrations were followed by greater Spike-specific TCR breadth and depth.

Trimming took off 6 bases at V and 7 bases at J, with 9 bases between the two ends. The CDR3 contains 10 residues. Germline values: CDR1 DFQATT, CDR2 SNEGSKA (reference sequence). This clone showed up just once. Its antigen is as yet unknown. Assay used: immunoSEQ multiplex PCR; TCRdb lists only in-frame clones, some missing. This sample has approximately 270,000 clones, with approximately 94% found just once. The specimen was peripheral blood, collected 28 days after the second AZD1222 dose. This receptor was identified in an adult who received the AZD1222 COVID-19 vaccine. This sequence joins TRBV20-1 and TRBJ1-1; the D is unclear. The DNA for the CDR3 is TGCAGTGCCGGCGGATTTGAAGCTTTCTTT. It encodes CSAGGFEAFF.